This T cell receptor beta chain is from a study of cytomegalovirus exposure and HLA in healthy donors. Looking at the study overall: A prior study identified roughly 110 million unique TCR beta sequences from some 200 million T cells. Whole-study findings and limits: Later analysis placed DRB1 highest and HLA-C lowest in TCR association rates, which differed by HLA locus. Earlier analysis found most TCR beta V segments productive about 87% or about 30% of the time.

The PCR used 60 Vbeta and 13 Jbeta primers. Sequencing used immunoSEQ multiplex PCR; TCRdb keeps in-frame clones, though not all of them. This listing includes about 120,000 clones. On this clone: Its antigen is currently unknown. Germline is not matched at one junction end, which may reflect a read error.

The CDR3 length is 14 residues. Germline assignment: CDR1 WNHNN and CDR2 SYGVQD (reference sequence). This clonotype was sampled from a man between 18 and 29 years old in good health and CMV-seronegative. The sequencing sample was made of PBMCs. The V gene is TRBV10-1, the J gene TRBJ2-5; possibly TRBD1 for D (6 bases). CDR3 region: CASSARTDQGTQYF. CDR3 sequence (DNA): TGCGCCAGCAGTGCCCGGACAGACCAAGGGACCCAGTACTTC.